This record concerns one T cell receptor beta chain sequence. A J-beta primer mix and a sample-barcoded 5' primer were used in a second PCR of about 7 to 12 cycles. MiXCR, run by TCRdb on the 5' RACE reads, gives a single entry per CDR3 protein. The sample lists about 830,000 distinct CDR3 sequences, about 62% occurring once. This record comes from a study of blood T cells in healthy people across ages. CDR3 length equals 14 residues. Germline lookup yields CDR1 DFQATT and CDR2 SNEGSKA (reference sequence). V was pared by 3 bases and J by 10 bases, with 12 bases of the junction left unmatched. The sequence derives from a man aged 30-40 years in good health. Sample: blood. This sequence joins TRBV20-1 and TRBJ2-5, with TRBD1 identical over 9 bases. DNA of the CDR3: TGCAGTGCTAGGGGTCCGACAGGGGGTAGCCTCCAGTACTTC. Translated: CSARGPTGGSLQYF.